Listed below are T cell receptor beta chains from one sample, sequenced in a study of PD-1 blockade in classical Hodgkin lymphoma. The method was immunoSEQ multiplex PCR; TCRdb's version includes in-frame clones alone and lacks a portion of them. This table has about 21,000 clones, roughly 70% appearing once. This sample comprised peripheral blood mononuclear cells (PBMCs), obtained at baseline. Every receptor here comes from a human donor with classical Hodgkin lymphoma. Each CDR3 is given with its conserved first and last residue. Fields, in order: clone size, D gene, V gene, J gene, CDR3 protein. The D gene is left open where the match is weak. Clone size is shown for a subset of rows, as once, few, many or a class of expanded clone.

clone_size: once
d_call: .
v_call: TRBV4-3
j_call: TRBJ1-1
cdr3_aa: CASSQGTSYNTEAFF

clone_size: .
d_call: TRBD1
v_call: TRBV30
j_call: TRBJ1-6
cdr3_aa: CAWASTGGPYNSPLHF

clone_size: .
d_call: .
v_call: TRBV11-3
j_call: TRBJ2-1
cdr3_aa: CASSSRFSNEQFF

clone_size: .
d_call: .
v_call: TRBV30
j_call: TRBJ2-1
cdr3_aa: CAWSFNAYPFF

clone_size: .
d_call: .
v_call: TRBV11-2
j_call: TRBJ1-1
cdr3_aa: CASSPWEEYTEAFF

clone_size: .
d_call: .
v_call: TRBV7-2
j_call: TRBJ1-2
cdr3_aa: CASSSSGTNTGYTF

clone_size: .
d_call: .
v_call: TRBV5-5
j_call: TRBJ2-7
cdr3_aa: CASSLLSQGHYEQYF

clone_size: .
d_call: .
v_call: TRBV19
j_call: TRBJ2-7
cdr3_aa: CASSIDAQGASYEQYF

clone_size: .
d_call: .
v_call: TRBV28
j_call: TRBJ2-7
cdr3_aa: CASSDRMRSSYEQYF

clone_size: .
d_call: .
v_call: TRBV29-1
j_call: TRBJ2-2
cdr3_aa: CSVVKGIANTGELFF

clone_size: few
d_call: TRBD1
v_call: TRBV7-9
j_call: TRBJ1-1
cdr3_aa: CASSRTGTEAFF

clone_size: .
d_call: TRBD1
v_call: TRBV5-4
j_call: TRBJ2-5
cdr3_aa: CASSLGQGLETQYF

clone_size: .
d_call: TRBD2
v_call: TRBV28
j_call: TRBJ2-1
cdr3_aa: CASSLTSARRREQFF

clone_size: .
d_call: .
v_call: TRBV18
j_call: TRBJ1-1
cdr3_aa: CASSPSGRAEAFF

clone_size: .
d_call: TRBD2
v_call: TRBV11-3
j_call: TRBJ2-1
cdr3_aa: CASSFATSGTDEQFF

clone_size: once
d_call: TRBD1
v_call: TRBV5-6
j_call: TRBJ1-1
cdr3_aa: CASSRRTGGSTEAFF

clone_size: once
d_call: TRBD1
v_call: TRBV5-6
j_call: TRBJ2-7
cdr3_aa: CASSIGQGNPYEQYF

clone_size: few
d_call: .
v_call: TRBV29-1
j_call: TRBJ1-3
cdr3_aa: CSVFTASGNTIYF

clone_size: .
d_call: TRBD1
v_call: TRBV30
j_call: TRBJ1-5
cdr3_aa: CAWSFRTGAGRSNQPQHF

clone_size: .
d_call: TRBD2
v_call: TRBV4-3
j_call: TRBJ2-1
cdr3_aa: CASSQDLAGGPRFDEQFF

clone_size: .
d_call: .
v_call: TRBV6-1
j_call: TRBJ2-1
cdr3_aa: CASSEAHHREQFF

clone_size: .
d_call: .
v_call: TRBV27
j_call: TRBJ1-5
cdr3_aa: CASRPRDIGNQPQHF

clone_size: few
d_call: .
v_call: TRBV6-9
j_call: TRBJ2-7
cdr3_aa: CASSYLMDEQYF

clone_size: .
d_call: .
v_call: TRBV6-4
j_call: TRBJ1-6
cdr3_aa: CASSDRDNSPLHF

clone_size: .
d_call: .
v_call: TRBV7-3
j_call: TRBJ2-2
cdr3_aa: CASSSTSSGPNTGELFF

clone_size: .
d_call: TRBD1
v_call: TRBV7-8
j_call: TRBJ2-1
cdr3_aa: CASSRYMTGSSYNEQFF

clone_size: .
d_call: TRBD1
v_call: TRBV7-9
j_call: TRBJ2-3
cdr3_aa: CASSLSTGVSTDTQYF

clone_size: once
d_call: .
v_call: TRBV7-2
j_call: TRBJ1-1
cdr3_aa: CASSKGNTEAFF

clone_size: .
d_call: TRBD2
v_call: TRBV9
j_call: TRBJ2-3
cdr3_aa: CASSQMGTSSDTQYF

clone_size: .
d_call: .
v_call: TRBV11-3
j_call: TRBJ1-1
cdr3_aa: CASRRGNTEAFF

clone_size: .
d_call: .
v_call: TRBV9
j_call: TRBJ1-5
cdr3_aa: CASSATGYSNQPQHF

clone_size: .
d_call: TRBD1
v_call: TRBV7-2
j_call: TRBJ1-6
cdr3_aa: CASSFGQGAVSPLHF

clone_size: .
d_call: .
v_call: TRBV7-2
j_call: TRBJ2-3
cdr3_aa: CASSPLASDTQYF

clone_size: few
d_call: .
v_call: TRBV15
j_call: TRBJ1-1
cdr3_aa: CATSRGYTEAFF

clone_size: few
d_call: TRBD2
v_call: TRBV2
j_call: TRBJ2-1
cdr3_aa: CASSEPTGSGSSYNEQFF

clone_size: .
d_call: .
v_call: TRBV11-2
j_call: TRBJ2-3
cdr3_aa: CASSLVGASSTTDTQYF

clone_size: .
d_call: .
v_call: TRBV30
j_call: TRBJ1-1
cdr3_aa: CACISGEREGTEAFF

clone_size: .
d_call: TRBD2
v_call: TRBV5-4
j_call: TRBJ2-7
cdr3_aa: CASSLASGGAWYEQYF

clone_size: .
d_call: .
v_call: TRBV7-2
j_call: TRBJ2-5
cdr3_aa: CASSLDTTETQYF

clone_size: .
d_call: .
v_call: TRBV5-1
j_call: TRBJ2-5
cdr3_aa: CASSIRGGGQETQYF

clone_size: .
d_call: .
v_call: TRBV6-5
j_call: TRBJ1-1
cdr3_aa: CASSTYRARATEAFF

clone_size: .
d_call: .
v_call: TRBV6-1
j_call: TRBJ1-2
cdr3_aa: CASSPGGAQNYGYTF

clone_size: .
d_call: TRBD1
v_call: TRBV12-5
j_call: TRBJ1-1
cdr3_aa: CASGSTGGTEAFF

clone_size: .
d_call: .
v_call: TRBV13
j_call: TRBJ2-2
cdr3_aa: CASSVDRGELFF

clone_size: .
d_call: TRBD2
v_call: TRBV9
j_call: TRBJ2-3
cdr3_aa: CASSAQAGGTDTQYF

clone_size: .
d_call: .
v_call: TRBV2
j_call: TRBJ2-2
cdr3_aa: CASTQGGELFF

clone_size: .
d_call: TRBD1
v_call: TRBV29-1
j_call: TRBJ2-7
cdr3_aa: CSVEAWDRGVGSYEQYF

clone_size: .
d_call: TRBD1
v_call: TRBV14
j_call: TRBJ2-2
cdr3_aa: CASYRSGQGWPGELFF